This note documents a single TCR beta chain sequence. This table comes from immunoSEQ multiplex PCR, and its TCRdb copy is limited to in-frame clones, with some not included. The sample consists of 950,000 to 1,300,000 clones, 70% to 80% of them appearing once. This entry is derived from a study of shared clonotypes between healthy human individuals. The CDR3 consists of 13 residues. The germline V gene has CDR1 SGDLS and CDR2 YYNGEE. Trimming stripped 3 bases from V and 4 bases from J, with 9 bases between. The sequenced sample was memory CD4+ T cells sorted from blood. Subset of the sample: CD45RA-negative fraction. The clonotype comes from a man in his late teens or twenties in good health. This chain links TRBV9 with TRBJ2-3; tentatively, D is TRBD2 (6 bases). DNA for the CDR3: TGTGCCAGCAGCGCAAGACTAGCAGATACGCAGTATTTT. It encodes CASSARLADTQYF.